The T cell receptor (beta chain) under discussion was sequenced for a study of T cells in Graves' hyperthyroidism and ophthalmopathy. The TCR beta CDR3 regions underwent amplification using RNA transcripts as the source. HTBI primers drove first-round RT-PCR of the TCR CDR3. TCRdb analysed the multiplex PCR reads with MiXCR anew, one entry per CDR3 protein. The sample lists 300,000 to 450,000 distinct CDR3 sequences, less than 20% occurring once. The germline gives CDR1 LGHDT, CDR2 YNNKEL (reference sequence). The CDR3 is 14 amino acids. The V gene end was trimmed by 1 base and the J gene end by 7 bases; junction bases not matched to a gene: 2. This clonotype was counted many times.

The sequenced sample consisted of blood. The chain couples TRBV3-1 to TRBJ2-7, with 12 positions matching TRBD2. This TCR came from a woman in her thirties or forties with Graves' ophthalmopathy. The CDR3 spells CASSQGTSGREQYF. The CDR3, as DNA: TGTGCCAGCAGCCAAGGAACTAGCGGGAGGGAGCAGTACTTC.